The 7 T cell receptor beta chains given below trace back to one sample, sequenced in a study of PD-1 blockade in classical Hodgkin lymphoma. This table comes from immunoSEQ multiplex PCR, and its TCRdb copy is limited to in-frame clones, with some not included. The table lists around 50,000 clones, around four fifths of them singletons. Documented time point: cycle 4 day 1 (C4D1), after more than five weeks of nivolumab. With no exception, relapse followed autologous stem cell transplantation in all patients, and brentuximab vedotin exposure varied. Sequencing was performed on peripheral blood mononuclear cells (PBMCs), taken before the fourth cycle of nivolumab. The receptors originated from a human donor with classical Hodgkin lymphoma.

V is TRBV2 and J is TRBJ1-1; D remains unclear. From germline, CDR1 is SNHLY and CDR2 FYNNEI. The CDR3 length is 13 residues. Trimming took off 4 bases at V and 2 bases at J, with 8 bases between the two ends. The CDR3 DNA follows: TGTGCCAGCAGTGGTCCGGCCAACACTGAAGCTTTCTTT. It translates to CASSGPANTEAFF. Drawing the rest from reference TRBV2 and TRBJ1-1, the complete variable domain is EPEVTQTPSHQVTQMGQEVILRCVPISNHLYFYWYRQILGQKVEFLVSFYNNEISEKSEIFDDQFSVERPDGSNFTLKIRSTKLEDSAMYFCASSGPANTEAFFGQGTRLTVV.

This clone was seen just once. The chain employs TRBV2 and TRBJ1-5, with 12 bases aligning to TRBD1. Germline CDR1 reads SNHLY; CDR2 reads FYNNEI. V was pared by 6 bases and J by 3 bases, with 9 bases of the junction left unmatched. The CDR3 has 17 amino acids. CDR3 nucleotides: TGTGCCAGCAGAGACCGGGACAGGGGGCGCGACAATCAGCCCCAGCATTTT. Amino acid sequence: CASRDRDRGRDNQPQHF.

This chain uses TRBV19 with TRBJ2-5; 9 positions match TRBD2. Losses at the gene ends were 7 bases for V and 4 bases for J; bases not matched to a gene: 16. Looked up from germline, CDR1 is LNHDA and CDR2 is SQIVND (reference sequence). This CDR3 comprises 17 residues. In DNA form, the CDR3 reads TGTGCCAGTACCCTACCCCGCGGGAGGGCCGAGGGAGAGACCCAGTACTTC. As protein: CASTLPRGRAEGETQYF.

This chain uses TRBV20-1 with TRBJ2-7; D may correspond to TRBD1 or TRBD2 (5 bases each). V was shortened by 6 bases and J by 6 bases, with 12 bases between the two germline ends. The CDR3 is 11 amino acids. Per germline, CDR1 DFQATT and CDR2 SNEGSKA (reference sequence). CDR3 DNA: TGCAGTGCCGGGGTTGGGGGCGAGCAGTACTTC. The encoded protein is CSAGVGGEQYF.

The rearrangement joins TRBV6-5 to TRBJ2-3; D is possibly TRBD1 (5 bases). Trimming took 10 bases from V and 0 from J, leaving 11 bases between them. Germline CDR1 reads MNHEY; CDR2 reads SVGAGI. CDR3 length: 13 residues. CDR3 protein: CATRTTSTDTQYF. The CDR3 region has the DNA TGTGCCACCCGGACAACTAGCACAGATACGCAGTATTTT.

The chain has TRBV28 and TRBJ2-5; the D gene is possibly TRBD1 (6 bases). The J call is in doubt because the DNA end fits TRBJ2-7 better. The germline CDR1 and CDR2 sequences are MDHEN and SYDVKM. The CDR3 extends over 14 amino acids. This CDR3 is CASSLGTLPSEQYF. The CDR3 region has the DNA TGTGCCAGCAGTTTAGGGACACTCCCCTCCGAGCAGTACTTC.

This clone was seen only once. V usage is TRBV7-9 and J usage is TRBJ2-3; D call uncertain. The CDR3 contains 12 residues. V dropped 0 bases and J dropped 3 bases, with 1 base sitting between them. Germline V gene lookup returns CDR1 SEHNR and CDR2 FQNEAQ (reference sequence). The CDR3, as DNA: TGTGCCAGCAGCTTAGCTACAGATACGCAGTATTTT. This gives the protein CASSLATDTQYF.